The 27 T cell receptor beta chains given below trace back to one sample, sequenced in a study of blood T cell repertoires in COVID-19. Assay: immunoSEQ multiplex PCR; the TCRdb copy retains only in-frame clones and omits some. Among roughly 250,000 clones, around nine tenths were seen once, and the ten largest hold approximately 2%. The source material was PBMCs or T cells enriched from blood (not recorded which). The receptors here all came from a woman aged 18-29 years who had recovered from COVID-19.

The V call is TRBV3-1 (or the pseudogene TRBV3-2), the J call TRBJ2-5, with a tentative D call TRBD2 (6 bases). The V and J ends lost 0 bases and 5 bases respectively, with 16 bases between them. CDR1 is LGHDT and CDR2 is YNNKEL in the germline V gene (reference sequence). The CDR3 totals 16 residues. The chain's CDR3 is CASSQERAGAGETQYF. The CDR3 coding sequence is TGTGCCAGCAGCCAAGAAAGAGCCGGAGCGGGTGAGACCCAGTACTTC.

The chain joins TRBV5-1 to TRBJ1-5, with TRBD1 identical over 8 bases. Germline lookup yields CDR1 SGHRS and CDR2 YFSETQ. V trimming: 0 bases; J trimming: 10 bases; junction bases outside the gene matches: 9. The CDR3 length is 15 residues. The CDR3 protein is CASSLGDRSSDPQHF. CDR3 nucleotides: TGCGCCAGCAGCTTGGGGGACAGGTCTTCGGATCCCCAGCATTTT.

This chain uses TRBV27 with TRBJ1-5; 9 bases match TRBD1. The CDR3 consists of 14 residues. The ends lost 5 bases at V and 7 bases at J; junction bases unmatched: 6. From germline, CDR1 is MNHEY and CDR2 SMNVEV (reference sequence). CDR3 loop: CASSAGTGFQPQHF. CDR3 sequence (DNA): TGTGCCAGCAGTGCGGGGACAGGGTTCCAGCCCCAGCATTTT.

J is TRBJ1-1 and V is TRBV19; 7 nucleotides agree with TRBD1. The CDR3 contains 13 residues. Unmatched junction bases numbered 13, after V lost 8 bases and J lost 10 bases. Germline V lookup: CDR1 LNHDA, CDR2 SQIVND (reference sequence). In DNA form, the CDR3 reads TGTGCCAGTCAAGCCCAACAGGGGTGGATAGCTTTCTTT. Amino acid sequence: CASQAQQGWIAFF.

This clone appeared once. This rearrangement joins TRBV9 to TRBJ2-3; 8 nucleotides align to TRBD2. Germline CDR1 SGDLS, CDR2 YYNGEE. CDR3 size: 15 residues. Trimming took 2 bases from V and 0 from J; bases not matched to a gene: 2. The CDR3 reads CASSVSGASTDTQYF. The CDR3 nucleotides read TGTGCCAGCAGCGTTAGCGGGGCTAGCACAGATACGCAGTATTTT.

The chain employs TRBV9 and TRBJ1-2; D not certain. The germline V gene has CDR1 SGDLS and CDR2 YYNGEE. The CDR3 totals 15 residues. V lost 0 bases and J lost 0, with 9 bases in between. The CDR3 DNA reads as TGTGCCAGCAGCGTAGGACCCGGGACTAACTATGGCTACACCTTC. Translation: CASSVGPGTNYGYTF.

The V call is TRBV6-5, the J call TRBJ1-6; D is possibly TRBD1 (5 bases). This CDR3 comprises 15 residues. V was pared by 5 bases and J by 7 bases, with 15 bases between. Per germline, CDR1 MNHEY and CDR2 SVGAGI. The CDR3 loop reads CASSTGGGGNSPLHF. In DNA form, the CDR3 reads TGTGCCAGCAGTACCGGGGGAGGTGGCAATTCACCCCTCCACTTT.

The rearrangement uses TRBV4-2 and TRBJ2-1; D perhaps matches TRBD2 (6 bases). CDR1 is LGHNA, CDR2 YNFKEQ, per germline. The CDR3 totals 13 residues. Trimming removed 3 bases at V and 8 bases at J, with 11 bases between. CDR3 amino acids: CASSQTSSDEQFF. The CDR3 DNA follows: TGTGCCAGCAGCCAGACTAGTTCCGATGAGCAGTTCTTC.

The table lists this clone with a few counts. The V gene is TRBV3-1 (or the pseudogene TRBV3-2), the J gene TRBJ1-2; no firm D call. Germline CDR1 LGHDT, CDR2 YNNKEL (reference sequence). V was cut by 1 base and J by 2 bases, with 8 bases left in between. The CDR3 totals 14 residues. CDR3 nucleotides: TGTGCCAGCAGCCAAGGCTGGGCCAACTATGGCTACACCTTC. It is translated as CASSQGWANYGYTF.

The sample holds one count of this clone. The chain uses TRBV29-1 and TRBJ2-1; TRBD2 might be the D (6 bases). The germline V gene encodes CDR1 SQVTM and CDR2 ANQGSEA. The CDR3 runs to 14 residues. V lost 0 bases to trimming and J lost 12 bases, with 18 bases between them. The CDR3 sequence is CSVEDPPRGARQFF. CDR3 bases: TGCAGCGTTGAAGATCCACCGCGGGGAGCCAGGCAGTTCTTC.

The V gene is TRBV24-1, the J gene TRBJ1-5, with D possibly being TRBD1 (6 bases). The germline CDR1 and CDR2 sequences are KGHDR and SFDVKD. V was cut by 7 bases and J by 4 bases, with 16 bases left in between. This CDR3 comprises 15 residues. CDR3 sequence: CATSPGGLGNQPQHF. CDR3 DNA: TGTGCCACCAGCCCCGGGGGGCTGGGAAATCAGCCCCAGCATTTT.

Regarding this clone: At one end, the junction sequence differs from germline, possibly due to a read error. The chain recombines TRBV6-4 with TRBJ1-4; D is perhaps TRBD1 (5 bases). The germline V gene has CDR1 MRHNA and CDR2 SNTAGT. This CDR3 contains 15 residues. DNA for the CDR3: TGTGCGAGCAGGGAGCCCCCTGGTACCTATGAAAAACTGTTTTTT. It encodes CASREPPGTYEKLFF.

The J gene is TRBJ1-5, the V gene TRBV6-2 or TRBV6-3, with D perhaps matching TRBD1 (5 bases). V was shortened by 6 bases and J by 4 bases, with 13 bases between the two germline ends. The CDR3 sequence is 14 residues long. CDR1 is MNHEY, CDR2 SVGEGT, per germline. CDR3: CASSQGARNQPQHF. CDR3 bases: TGTGCCAGCAGCCAAGGGGCGAGGAATCAGCCCCAGCATTTT.

The chain is built from TRBV21-1 and TRBJ1-2. TRBV21-1 is described as a pseudogene. The CDR3 runs 13 residues. CDR3 protein: CASSKGCGYGYTF. The CDR3, as DNA: TGTGCCAGCAGCAAAGGTTGCGGGTATGGCTACACCTTC.

A word on this clone: An end of the junction does not agree with germline; a read error may underlie this. This sequence joins TRBV7-7 and TRBJ2-5, with 12 bases that match TRBD2. There are 15 residues in the CDR3. CDR1 SSHAT and CDR2 FNYEAQ come from the germline V gene (reference sequence). The CDR3 region has the DNA TGTGCTAGCAGCCCTAGCGGGGGGGCCCGGGAGACCCAGTACTTC. As protein: CASSPSGGARETQYF.

The chain uses TRBV5-4 and TRBJ2-5; D may be TRBD2 (6 bases). Trimming removed 2 bases at V and 1 base at J, with 9 bases between. Germline values: CDR1 SGHNT, CDR2 YYREEE (reference sequence). The CDR3 runs 14 residues. For the CDR3, the DNA is TGTGCCAGCAGCTTCGCCGGGGGCCAAGAGACCCAGTACTTC. Translated, it gives CASSFAGGQETQYF.

This chain joins TRBV6-6 and TRBJ1-2; D is ambiguous. The CDR3 length is 12 residues. In germline, CDR1 is MNHNY, CDR2 SVGAGI (reference sequence). Trimming shortened V by 11 bases and J by 3 bases, and 13 bases separated the two germline ends. For the CDR3, the DNA is TGTGCCGTAAACCTTGAGGACTATGGCTACACCTTC. Translating gives CAVNLEDYGYTF.

This clone was picked up one time. This rearrangement joins TRBV20-1 to TRBJ1-1, with 7 bases lining up with TRBD1. Germline-derived CDR1 and CDR2 are DFQATT and SNEGSKA (reference sequence). CDR3 length: 11 residues. V gave up 5 bases and J gave up 12 bases; unmatched junction bases: 9. CDR3 DNA: TGCAGTGCTCAACGGGACAGTCGACCTTTCTTT. It encodes CSAQRDSRPFF.

Comments on this clone: The sample has other DNA sequences that encode this CDR3 too. This rearrangement joins TRBV28 to TRBJ2-7; D is ambiguous. CDR3 size: 12 residues. Trimming removed 2 bases from V and 4 bases from J, with 6 bases in between. Germline CDR1 MDHEN, CDR2 SYDVKM. DNA of the CDR3: TGTGCCAGCAGTTTAGGCACATACGAGCAGTACTTC. It translates to CASSLGTYEQYF.

The CDR3 is CASSSRGDHSRYSGANVLTF. CDR3 nucleotide sequence: TGTGCCAGTAGTTCCAGGGGGGATCACAGCCGTTACTCTGGGGCCAACGTCCTGACTTTC. The chain recombines TRBV19 with TRBJ2-6; the D gene is possibly TRBD1 (7 bases). Trimming stripped 5 bases from V and 0 bases from J, with 23 bases between. Looked up from germline, CDR1 is LNHDA and CDR2 is SQIVND (reference sequence). This CDR3 spans 20 amino acids.

V gene TRBV19 combines with J gene TRBJ1-1; a weak D match, TRBD1 (6 bases). This CDR3 has 16 amino acids. Trimming removed 4 bases at V and 0 bases at J, with 15 bases between. The germline gives CDR1 LNHDA, CDR2 SQIVND (reference sequence). The CDR3 coding sequence is TGTGCCAGTAGTACACCAAACAGGGCGGTGAACACTGAAGCTTTCTTT. Protein product: CASSTPNRAVNTEAFF.

V is TRBV3-1 (or the pseudogene TRBV3-2) and J is TRBJ2-1, with 8 bases lining up with TRBD1. Germline-derived CDR1 and CDR2 are LGHDT and YNNKEL (reference sequence). The CDR3 sequence is 16 residues long. Trimming took 0 bases from V and 7 from J; bases not matched to a gene: 8. The CDR3, as DNA: TGTGCCAGCAGCCAAGACAGGGGGCACGTTTTAAATGAGCAGTTCTTC. Amino acid sequence: CASSQDRGHVLNEQFF.

The chain links TRBV6-5 to TRBJ1-2; no clear D gene. V lost 5 bases to trimming and J lost 2 bases, with 6 bases between them. This CDR3 region has 12 residues. Per the germline V gene, CDR1 is MNHEY and CDR2 is SVGAGI. As DNA, the CDR3 is TGTGCCAGCAGTACTCTCAACTATGGCTACACCTTC. This encodes CASSTLNYGYTF.

CDR3 in amino acids: CASRDDSLSYEQYF. The CDR3 nucleotides read TGTGCCAGCAGGGACGACAGCCTCTCCTACGAGCAGTACTTC. V and J are TRBV6-5 and TRBJ2-7; D perhaps matches TRBD1 (5 bases). The germline CDR1 and CDR2 sequences are MNHEY and SVGAGI. Trimming stripped 6 bases from V and 0 bases from J, with 12 bases between. This CDR3 comprises 14 residues.

This rearrangement joins TRBV7-2 to TRBJ1-4; no reliable D call. Germline V lookup: CDR1 SGHTA, CDR2 FQGNSA. The CDR3 runs 15 residues. V dropped 5 bases and J dropped 10 bases, with 20 bases sitting between them. Here the CDR3 DNA reads TGTGCCAGCAGCACGAGGGTAGCAACCCCCGCAAAACTGTTTTTT. This gives the protein CASSTRVATPAKLFF.

This clone appeared once. V is TRBV2 and J is TRBJ2-4; unclear D gene. Trimming pared 6 bases from V and 4 bases from J, leaving 10 bases between. Per the germline V gene, CDR1 is SNHLY and CDR2 is FYNNEI. This CDR3 has 13 residues. The CDR3 nucleotides are TGTGCCAGCAGGAGTGGGCCTAAAAACATTCAGTACTTC. This gives the protein CASRSGPKNIQYF.

The chain combines TRBV19 with TRBJ1-5, with D perhaps matching TRBD1 (6 bases). CDR3 size: 14 residues. The germline V gene has CDR1 LNHDA and CDR2 SQIVND (reference sequence). Trimming cost V 9 bases and J 2 bases, with 14 bases left between them. This CDR3 is CASQTQGGNQPQHF. The CDR3 region has the DNA TGTGCCAGCCAGACACAGGGCGGCAATCAGCCCCAGCATTTT.